This T cell receptor (beta chain) was found in a study of spatial heterogeneity in lung cancer. This clonotype was counted many times. Its antigen is unidentified. Study-wide points: For tumor T cells, estimated coverage reached only roughly 7% (alpha) and around 13% (beta). The study found that expanded intratumoral alpha and beta TCR counts tracked tumor mutation counts.

Documented time point: sample taken at primary tumor resection. Germline assignment: CDR1 SGHAT and CDR2 FQNNGV. V lost 4 bases, J lost 6 bases, and 10 bases lay in between. This CDR3 is built from 13 residues. TCRdb reanalysed the 5' RACE reads using MiXCR and keeps one entry per CDR3 protein. Among about 10,000 distinct CDR3 sequences listed, nearly 6.5% were seen once. The TCR comes from a male donor with early-stage non-small cell lung cancer. The chain couples TRBV11-2 to TRBJ1-5; D is undetermined. The sequenced sample was lung tumor tissue, obtained at surgery. CDR3 nucleotide sequence: TGTGCCAGCAGCTGGCAAGAGGGTCAGCCCCAGCATTTT. Translated, it gives CASSWQEGQPQHF.